The clone carrying this T cell receptor (beta chain) was counted between two and nine times. Its antigen is as yet unknown. This specimen comes from a study of T-cell memory formation after mild COVID-19. Across the whole study: TCR clusters mostly belonged to single donors. Overall study results and limits: Pre-infection memory showed some responding clones, and this suggested that cross-reactive memory joined.

TCRdb called the 5' RACE reads again in MiXCR, with one record for every CDR3 protein. The sample has about 600,000 distinct CDR3 sequences; less than 25% are singletons. After removal of 6 bases from V and 0 bases from J, the junction contained 14 bases not matched to a gene. Germline assignment: CDR1 DFQATT and CDR2 SNEGSKA (reference sequence). This CDR3 has 17 residues. The sample was PBMCs or a T cell subset sorted from them (not recorded which). This rearrangement joins TRBV20-1 to TRBJ2-4; 7 bases are shared with TRBD1. The origin of this receptor is an adult woman who had mild COVID-19 (a few samples of this study predate the infection). Cell type and time point are not known. CDR3 in amino acids: CSAPGTERLLAKNIQYF. The CDR3 region has the DNA TGCAGTGCCCCCGGGACAGAGAGACTCCTAGCCAAAAACATTCAGTACTTC.